Shown below are 27 T cell receptor beta chains from a single sample sequenced in a study of blood T cell repertoires in COVID-19. Assay used: immunoSEQ multiplex PCR; TCRdb lists only in-frame clones, some missing. Of 210,000 or so clones in the sample, roughly 80% are singletons; the top ten hold 10%. The source material was peripheral blood. These receptors were taken from an elderly woman with acute or convalescent COVID-19.

The chain joins TRBV5-1 to TRBJ1-4; tentative D call: TRBD1 (5 bases). Germline V gene sequence: CDR1 SGHRS, CDR2 YFSETQ. There are 16 residues in the CDR3. Trimming took 0 bases from V and 5 from J, leaving 14 bases between them. DNA of the CDR3: TGCGCCAGCAGCTTGGTCGGGGGTTTCCTAAATGAAAAACTGTTTTTT. It encodes CASSLVGGFLNEKLFF.

The chain recombines TRBV12-3 or TRBV12-4 with TRBJ1-2; maybe TRBD1 (5 bases). V was clipped by 6 bases and J by 4 bases, with 12 bases between them. CDR3 length equals 13 residues. This chain's CDR3 is CASRGGLIYGYTF. CDR3 DNA: TGTGCCAGCAGGGGGGGTCTGATCTATGGCTACACCTTC.

This chain links TRBV28 with TRBJ2-3; 7 positions agree with TRBD1. Per germline, CDR1 MDHEN and CDR2 SYDVKM. This CDR3 spans 14 amino acids. Trimming took 5 bases from V and 0 from J; bases not matched to a gene: 2. The CDR3 region is CASSRQGSTDTQYF. In nucleotides, the CDR3 is TGTGCCAGCAGTCGACAGGGAAGCACAGATACGCAGTATTTT.

This chain links TRBV6-2 or TRBV6-3 with TRBJ2-3; D remains unclear. With 4 bases removed from V and 10 bases from J, the gap between germline ends came to 15 bases. CDR1 MNHEY and CDR2 SVGEGT come from the germline V gene. The CDR3 has 13 residues. CDR3 DNA sequence: TGTGCCAGCAGTTCACGGTGGCCTGAGGCGCAGTATTTT. Translated: CASSSRWPEAQYF.

This clone was seen only once. The V gene is TRBV30, the J gene TRBJ1-2; 7 nucleotides match TRBD1. The CDR3 length is 13 residues. Looked up from germline, CDR1 is GTSNPN and CDR2 is SVGIG (reference sequence). J was trimmed by 8 bases and V by 0 bases; bases with no gene match: 6. In DNA, the CDR3 is TGTGCCTGGAGTGTACATCAGGGGGGCGGCTACACCTTC. Translating gives CAWSVHQGGGYTF.

The rearrangement uses TRBV6-2 or TRBV6-3 and TRBJ2-3; 12 nucleotides agree with TRBD2. V was clipped by 0 bases and J by 0 bases; unmatched bases: 10. Germline V gives CDR1 MNHEY, CDR2 SVGEGT. CDR3 length: 20 amino acids. In nucleotides, the CDR3 is TGTGCCAGCAGTTACTCTAGACTAGCGGGGGAAATTCGAAGCACAGATACGCAGTATTTT. Its protein product is CASSYSRLAGEIRSTDTQYF.

V usage is TRBV18 and J usage is TRBJ2-7; the D gene is possibly TRBD1 (5 bases). The CDR3 runs to 14 residues. CDR1 and CDR2 (germline): KGHSH, LQKENI. V lost 4 bases to trimming and J lost 1 base, with 11 bases between them. CDR3 sequence: CASSRQRYSYEQYF. DNA for the CDR3: TGTGCCAGCTCACGACAGCGTTATTCCTACGAGCAGTACTTC.

The rearrangement links TRBV7-9 to TRBJ1-1; 7 bases are a match to TRBD1. Trimming removed 4 bases from V and 10 bases from J; junction bases left unmatched: 6. CDR3 length: 12 residues. From germline, CDR1 is SEHNR and CDR2 FQNEAQ (reference sequence). The CDR3: CASSSQGRGAFF. The CDR3 bases are TGTGCCAGCAGCTCACAGGGGCGGGGAGCTTTCTTT.

The chain has TRBV5-1 and TRBJ1-5, with 10 bases lining up with TRBD1. The germline gives CDR1 SGHRS, CDR2 YFSETQ. The junction had 2 bases not matched to a gene; V was cut back by 4 bases and J by 4 bases. This CDR3 region has 14 residues. CDR3 protein: CASSPGQGNQPQHF. The DNA of the CDR3 is TGCGCCAGCAGCCCGGGACAGGGGAATCAGCCCCAGCATTTT. The whole variable domain, remainder taken from reference TRBV5-1 and TRBJ1-5, is KAGVTQTPRYLIKTRGQQVTLSCSPISGHRSVSWYQQTPGQGLQFLFEYFSETQRNKGNFPGRFSGRQFSNSRSEMNVSTLELGDSALYLCASSPGQGNQPQHFGDGTRLSIL.

This sequence joins TRBV6-5 and TRBJ1-2; 10 bases line up with TRBD1. Trimming at V came to 2 bases and at J to 4 bases, leaving 4 bases not matched to a gene. CDR1 and CDR2 (germline): MNHEY, SVGAGI. The CDR3 is 15 amino acids. The CDR3 nucleotides read TGTGCCAGCAGTTACATGGGGACAGGGGTCTATGGCTACACCTTC. Residues: CASSYMGTGVYGYTF.

The chain uses TRBV7-9 and TRBJ2-1; D gene unclear. The V end was cut by 9 bases, the J end by 9 bases, with 6 bases between. CDR1 and CDR2 (germline): SEHNR, FQNEAQ (reference sequence). The CDR3 has 9 amino acids. As DNA, the CDR3 is TGTGCCAGTGGCGGTGAGCAGTTCTTC. Protein sequence: CASGGEQFF.

In its sample, this clone was seen once. The J gene is TRBJ1-2, the V gene TRBV9; D remains ambiguous. Trimming shortened V by 0 bases and J by 3 bases, and 21 bases separated the two germline ends. CDR3 length: 18 amino acids. Germline V gene lookup returns CDR1 SGDLS and CDR2 YYNGEE. CDR3 residues: CASSVDGGLYEAYYGYTF. In DNA, the CDR3 is TGTGCCAGCAGCGTAGACGGAGGCCTCTATGAGGCCTACTATGGCTACACCTTC.

The chain recombines TRBV6-5 with TRBJ1-2; 7 bases fit TRBD1. CDR3 length: 16 amino acids. Losses at the gene ends were 0 bases for V and 2 bases for J; bases not matched to a gene: 6. Germline assignment: CDR1 MNHEY and CDR2 SVGAGI. This CDR3 reads CASSYSPARGNYGYTF. The DNA for the CDR3 is TGTGCCAGCAGTTACTCACCGGCCAGGGGGAACTATGGCTACACCTTC.

The CDR3 DNA reads TGTGCCAGCAGCCCCCACCGGGGTGCTGGAAACACCATATATTTT. Translated: CASSPHRGAGNTIYF. This sequence joins TRBV7-2 and TRBJ1-3, with D hard to call. Looked up from germline, CDR1 is SGHTA and CDR2 is FQGNSA. The germline V and J ends were trimmed by 5 bases and 2 bases, with 13 bases remaining between them. This CDR3 comprises 15 residues.

The chain employs TRBV28 and TRBJ1-5; D is unresolved. The CDR3 has 16 amino acids. Trimming pared 4 bases from V and 0 bases from J, leaving 13 bases between. CDR1 is MDHEN and CDR2 is SYDVKM in the germline V gene. CDR3 protein: CASSSYQEYSNQPQHF. CDR3 DNA sequence: TGTGCCAGCAGTTCTTACCAGGAATATAGCAATCAGCCCCAGCATTTT.

The chain joins TRBV18 to TRBJ2-3, with TRBD2 identical over 8 bases. Germline V gene lookup returns CDR1 KGHSH and CDR2 LQKENI. V shed 5 bases, J shed 4 bases, and the junction held 17 bases outside the gene matches. This CDR3 region has 18 residues. CDR3 loop: CASSWDLAGPRGADTQYF. The DNA for the CDR3 is TGTGCCAGCTCATGGGACCTAGCGGGCCCCCGGGGGGCAGATACGCAGTATTTT.

This clone occurred once. At one end the junction does not follow the germline gene, possibly because of a read error. The rearrangement joins TRBV7-7 to TRBJ1-1; no definite D call. The CDR3 covers 13 residues. Germline loops: CDR1 SSHAT, CDR2 FNYEAQ (reference sequence). This chain's CDR3 is CASSRDVNTEAFF. The CDR3 nucleotides read TGTGCTAGCAGTCGCGATGTTAACACTGAAGCTTTCTTT. Based on the CDR3 plus reference TRBV7-7 and TRBJ1-1, the full variable domain is GAGVSQSPRYKVTKRGQDVTLRCDPISSHATLYWYQQALGQGPEFLTYFNYEAQPDKSGLPSDRFSAERPEGSISTLTIQRTEQRDSAMYRCASSRDVNTEAFFGQGTRLTVV.

V is TRBV7-9 and J is TRBJ2-2; 11 bases are a match to TRBD1. The CDR3 contains 17 residues. Germline trimming cut 7 bases from V and 4 bases from J; bases unmatched to any gene: 11. Looked up from germline, CDR1 is SEHNR and CDR2 is FQNEAQ (reference sequence). The CDR3 protein is CASIPGQGVSGTGELFF. The CDR3 DNA follows: TGTGCCAGCATTCCGGGACAGGGGGTATCGGGCACCGGGGAGCTGTTTTTT.

The rearrangement joins TRBV10-1 to TRBJ2-1; 7 nucleotides agree with TRBD2. The CDR3 extends over 21 amino acids. V was pared by 0 bases and J by 2 bases, with 19 bases of the junction left unmatched. CDR1 WNHNN and CDR2 SYGVQD come from the germline V gene (reference sequence). CDR3 region: CASSESGFIGRVGPTYNEQFF. DNA of the CDR3: TGCGCCAGCAGTGAGTCAGGCTTTATTGGGAGGGTCGGTCCTACCTACAATGAGCAGTTCTTC.

The V call is TRBV19, the J call TRBJ1-2; no reliable D call. Germline V gene sequence: CDR1 LNHDA, CDR2 SQIVND (reference sequence). Trimming stripped 1 base from V and 0 bases from J, with 6 bases between. CDR3 length equals 14 residues. The CDR3, as DNA: TGTGCCAGTAGTATAGCGGCGGCTAACTATGGCTACACCTTC. This codes for CASSIAAANYGYTF.

This chain connects TRBV11-2 to TRBJ1-1; no firm D call. V lost 5 bases and J 1 base, leaving 8 bases between the germline ends. CDR1 SGHAT and CDR2 FQNNGV come from the germline V gene. There are 13 residues in the CDR3. The CDR3 loop is CASSGQKNTEAFF. CDR3 nucleotides: TGTGCCAGCAGCGGCCAGAAGAACACTGAAGCTTTCTTT.

The chain carries TRBV3-1 (or the pseudogene TRBV3-2) and TRBJ1-1; D may be TRBD1 (6 bases). V lost 4 bases and J 7 bases, leaving 16 bases between the germline ends. The CDR3 totals 14 residues. Per germline, CDR1 LGHDT and CDR2 YNNKEL (reference sequence). CDR3 coding DNA: TGTGCCAGCAGCCCCGGGACAAGATGGAATGAAGCTTTCTTT. Translating gives CASSPGTRWNEAFF.

The V call is TRBV5-1, the J call TRBJ2-5, with a weak D call TRBD1 (6 bases). The CDR3 has 14 amino acids. Germline-derived CDR1 and CDR2 are SGHRS and YFSETQ. V was pared by 0 bases and J by 2 bases, with 8 bases between. The CDR3 sequence is CASSLVGGQETQYF. In DNA, the CDR3 is TGCGCCAGCAGCTTGGTAGGGGGTCAAGAGACCCAGTACTTC.

The chain links TRBV28 to TRBJ2-7; D unresolved. The V end was cut by 4 bases, the J end by 0 bases, with 13 bases between. The length of the CDR3 is 15 residues. Germline assignment: CDR1 MDHEN and CDR2 SYDVKM. CDR3 protein: CASSSGRDISYEQYF. CDR3 DNA sequence: TGTGCCAGCAGTTCTGGGCGAGACATCTCCTACGAGCAGTACTTC.

The rearrangement links TRBV28 to TRBJ1-4, with a possible D match to TRBD1 (5 bases). Germline values: CDR1 MDHEN, CDR2 SYDVKM. The CDR3 runs to 16 residues. Trimming cost V 0 bases and J 6 bases, with 14 bases left between them. Here the CDR3 reads CASSLWGTGGDEKLFF. The CDR3 DNA follows: TGTGCCAGCAGTTTATGGGGGACGGGAGGAGATGAAAAACTGTTTTTT.

This rearrangement joins TRBV16 to TRBJ1-2; D is ambiguous. V was trimmed by 4 bases and J by 4 bases, leaving 10 bases between them. Germline CDR1 and CDR2: KGHSY and FQNENV. The CDR3 is 13 amino acids. Written as DNA, the CDR3 is TGTGCCAGCAGCCCCGACTCAGTCTATGGCTACACCTTC. This encodes CASSPDSVYGYTF.

This clone was picked up one time. This chain links TRBV5-1 with TRBJ1-5; possible D gene TRBD1, 5 bases. V lost 4 bases to trimming and J lost 0 bases, with 11 bases between them. Germline V gives CDR1 SGHRS, CDR2 YFSETQ. The CDR3 has 15 amino acids. CDR3 DNA: TGCGCCAGCAGCATCTCAGACAGTAGCAATCAGCCCCAGCATTTT. This codes for CASSISDSSNQPQHF.